This T cell receptor beta chain came from a study of T cells in Graves' hyperthyroidism and ophthalmopathy. Whole-study results and caveats: Using 13 V-J features, a model discriminated ophthalmopathy from stable hyperthyroidism.

This clonotype was observed many times. No antigen is known for it. TCR beta CDR3 regions were amplified from RNA transcripts. A set of HTBI primers served as the primers for a first-round RT-PCR of the TCR CDR3. In TCRdb, the multiplex PCR reads were re-called with MiXCR into one record per CDR3 protein. The data contain 560,000 or so distinct CDR3 sequences, roughly 50% of them singletons. Germline lookup yields CDR1 SQVTM and CDR2 ANQGSEA. The ends were cut back, 7 bases at V and 3 bases at J, with 15 bases in the middle. The CDR3 spans 13 residues. This chain links TRBV29-1 with TRBJ1-2; D perhaps matches TRBD1 (5 bases). The sequence derives from a young woman with Graves' hyperthyroidism. Sequencing was done on a sample of peripheral blood or thyroid tissue (not recorded which). In DNA, the CDR3 is TGCAGCGCCCGGATCGGGGGATACTATGGCTACACCTTC. Amino acids: CSARIGGYYGYTF.